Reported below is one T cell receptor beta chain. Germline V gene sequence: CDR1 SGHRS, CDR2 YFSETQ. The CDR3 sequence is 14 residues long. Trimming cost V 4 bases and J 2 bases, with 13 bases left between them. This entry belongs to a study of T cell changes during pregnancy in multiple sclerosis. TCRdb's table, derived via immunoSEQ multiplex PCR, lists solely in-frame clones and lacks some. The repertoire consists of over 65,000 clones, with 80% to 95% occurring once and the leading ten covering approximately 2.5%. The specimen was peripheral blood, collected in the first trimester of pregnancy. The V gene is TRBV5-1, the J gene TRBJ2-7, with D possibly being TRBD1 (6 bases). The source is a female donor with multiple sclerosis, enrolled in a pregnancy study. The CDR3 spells CASSVTGTTYEQYF. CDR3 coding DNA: TGCGCCAGCAGCGTAACCGGGACAACCTACGAGCAGTACTTC.